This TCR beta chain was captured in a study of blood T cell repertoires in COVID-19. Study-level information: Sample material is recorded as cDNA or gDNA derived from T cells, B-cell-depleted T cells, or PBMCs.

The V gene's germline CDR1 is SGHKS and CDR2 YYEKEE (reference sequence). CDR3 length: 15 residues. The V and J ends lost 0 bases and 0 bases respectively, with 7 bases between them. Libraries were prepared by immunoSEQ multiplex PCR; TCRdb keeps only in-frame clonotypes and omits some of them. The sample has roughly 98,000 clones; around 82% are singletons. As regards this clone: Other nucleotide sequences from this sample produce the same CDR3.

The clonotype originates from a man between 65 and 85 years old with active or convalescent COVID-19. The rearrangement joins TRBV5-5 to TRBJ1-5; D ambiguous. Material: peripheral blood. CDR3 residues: CASSLGGLSNQPQHF. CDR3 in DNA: TGTGCCAGCAGCTTGGGTGGGCTTAGCAATCAGCCCCAGCATTTT.